The clone carrying this T cell receptor beta chain was counted between two and nine times. Its antigen is unidentified. The record originates from a study of T-cell memory formation after mild COVID-19. Background on the study: Each donor largely had its own TCR clusters. Study results and caveats: Clones contracting day 15 to 85 were balanced CD4/CD8; later expanders leaned CD4+.

Germline CDR1 SQVTM, CDR2 ANQGSEA. The CDR3 has 13 residues. Deletions cut 3 bases from V and 1 base from J, with 9 bases between. Employing constant-segment primers, 5'RACE generated TCR alpha and TCR beta cDNA libraries bearing sample barcodes and UMIs. TCRdb reprocessed the 5' RACE reads with MiXCR, giving one entry per CDR3 protein. Of 390,000 or so distinct CDR3 sequences in the sample, 16% were seen once. This sequence originates from a man aged 18 to 29 who had mild COVID-19 (a few samples of this study predate the infection). Cell type and time point are not known. Material: PBMCs or a T cell subset sorted from them (not recorded which). The chain carries TRBV29-1 and TRBJ1-1; D is perhaps TRBD1 (5 bases). The DNA for the CDR3 is TGCAGCGTTGAGGCACAGGCGAACACTGAAGCTTTCTTT. It encodes CSVEAQANTEAFF.